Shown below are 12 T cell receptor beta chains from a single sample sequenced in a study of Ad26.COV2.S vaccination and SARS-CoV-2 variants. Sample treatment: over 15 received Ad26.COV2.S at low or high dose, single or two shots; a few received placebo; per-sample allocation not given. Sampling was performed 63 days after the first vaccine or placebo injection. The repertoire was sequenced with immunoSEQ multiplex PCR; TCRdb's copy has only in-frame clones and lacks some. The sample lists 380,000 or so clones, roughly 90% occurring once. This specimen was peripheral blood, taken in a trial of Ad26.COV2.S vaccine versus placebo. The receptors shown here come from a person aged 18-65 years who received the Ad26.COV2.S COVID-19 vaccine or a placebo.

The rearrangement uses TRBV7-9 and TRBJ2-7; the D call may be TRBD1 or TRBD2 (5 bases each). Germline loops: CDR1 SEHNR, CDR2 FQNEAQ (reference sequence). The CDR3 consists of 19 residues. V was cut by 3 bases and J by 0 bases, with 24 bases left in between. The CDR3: CASSFYGDRKTRGSYEQYF. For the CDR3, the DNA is TGTGCCAGCAGCTTCTATGGGGATCGGAAGACGAGGGGCTCCTACGAGCAGTACTTC. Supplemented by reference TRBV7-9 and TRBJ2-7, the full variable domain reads DTGVSQNPRHKITKRGQNVTFRCDPISEHNRLYWYRQTLGQGPEFLTYFQNEAQLEKSRLLSDRFSAERPKGSFSTLEIQRTEQGDSAMYLCASSFYGDRKTRGSYEQYFGPGTRLTVT.

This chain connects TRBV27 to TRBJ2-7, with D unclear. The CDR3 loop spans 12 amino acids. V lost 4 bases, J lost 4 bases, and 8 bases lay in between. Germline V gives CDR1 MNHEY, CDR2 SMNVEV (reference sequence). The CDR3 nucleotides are TGTGCCAGCAGTTCCACCCCTTACGAGCAGTACTTC. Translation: CASSSTPYEQYF.

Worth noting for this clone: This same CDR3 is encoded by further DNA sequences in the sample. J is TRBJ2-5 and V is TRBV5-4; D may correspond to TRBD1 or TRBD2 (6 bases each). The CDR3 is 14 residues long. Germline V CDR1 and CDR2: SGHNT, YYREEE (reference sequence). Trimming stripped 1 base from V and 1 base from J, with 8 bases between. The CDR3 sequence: CASSLWGAQETQYF. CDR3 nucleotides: TGTGCCAGCAGCTTGTGGGGGGCCCAAGAGACCCAGTACTTC. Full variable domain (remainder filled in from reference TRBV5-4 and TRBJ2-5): ETGVTQSPTHLIKTRGQQVTLRCSSQSGHNTVSWYQQALGQGPQFIFQYYREEENGRGNFPPRFSGLQFPNYSSELNVNALELDDSALYLCASSLWGAQETQYFGPGTRLLVL.

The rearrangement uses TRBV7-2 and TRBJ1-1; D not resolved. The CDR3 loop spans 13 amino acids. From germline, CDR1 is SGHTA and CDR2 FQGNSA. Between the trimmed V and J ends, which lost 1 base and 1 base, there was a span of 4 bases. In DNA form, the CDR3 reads TGTGCCAGCAGCTTAGTCAGGAACACTGAAGCTTTCTTT. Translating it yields CASSLVRNTEAFF.

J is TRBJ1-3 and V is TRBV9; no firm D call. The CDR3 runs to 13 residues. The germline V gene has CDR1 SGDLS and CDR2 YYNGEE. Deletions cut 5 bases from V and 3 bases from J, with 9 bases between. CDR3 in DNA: TGTGCCAGCAGTACGCCGGTTGGAAACACCATATATTTT. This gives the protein CASSTPVGNTIYF.

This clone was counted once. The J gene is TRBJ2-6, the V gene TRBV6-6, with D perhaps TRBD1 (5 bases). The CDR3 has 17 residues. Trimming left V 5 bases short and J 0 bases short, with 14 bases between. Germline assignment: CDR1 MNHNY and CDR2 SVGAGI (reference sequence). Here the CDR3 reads CASSRQGKSSGANVLTF. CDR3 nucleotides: TGTGCCAGCAGTCGCCAGGGCAAAAGCTCTGGGGCCAACGTCCTGACTTTC.

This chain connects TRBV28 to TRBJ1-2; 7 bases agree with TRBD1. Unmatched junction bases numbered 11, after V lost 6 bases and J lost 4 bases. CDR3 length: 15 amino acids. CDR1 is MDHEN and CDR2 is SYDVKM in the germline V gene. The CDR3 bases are TGTGCCAGCAGAGAGGGGACAGACTACGGCTATGGCTACACCTTC. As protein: CASREGTDYGYGYTF.

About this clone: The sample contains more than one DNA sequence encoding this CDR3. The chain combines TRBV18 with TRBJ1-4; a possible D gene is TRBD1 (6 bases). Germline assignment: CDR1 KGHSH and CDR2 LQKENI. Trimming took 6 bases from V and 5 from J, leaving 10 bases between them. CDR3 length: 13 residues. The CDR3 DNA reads TGTGCCAGCTCTCCAGGGGCAAATGAAAAACTGTTTTTT. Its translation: CASSPGANEKLFF.

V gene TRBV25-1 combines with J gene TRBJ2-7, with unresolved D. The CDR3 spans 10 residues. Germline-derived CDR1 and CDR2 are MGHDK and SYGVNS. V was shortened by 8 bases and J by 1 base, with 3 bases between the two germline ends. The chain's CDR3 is CASGSYEQYF. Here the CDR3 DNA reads TGTGCCAGCGGGTCCTACGAGCAGTACTTC.

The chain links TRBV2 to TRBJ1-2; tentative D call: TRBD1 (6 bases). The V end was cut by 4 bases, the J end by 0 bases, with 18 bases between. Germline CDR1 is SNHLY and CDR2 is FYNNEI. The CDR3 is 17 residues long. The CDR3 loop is CASSGRGTKTANYGYTF. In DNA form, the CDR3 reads TGTGCCAGCAGTGGTCGAGGGACAAAGACTGCTAACTATGGCTACACCTTC.

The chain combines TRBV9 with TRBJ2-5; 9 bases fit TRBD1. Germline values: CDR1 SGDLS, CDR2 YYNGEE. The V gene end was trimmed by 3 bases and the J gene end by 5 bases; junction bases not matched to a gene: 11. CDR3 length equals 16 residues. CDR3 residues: CASSETPGQGGETQYF. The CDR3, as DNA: TGTGCCAGCAGCGAGACTCCGGGACAGGGAGGGGAGACCCAGTACTTC.

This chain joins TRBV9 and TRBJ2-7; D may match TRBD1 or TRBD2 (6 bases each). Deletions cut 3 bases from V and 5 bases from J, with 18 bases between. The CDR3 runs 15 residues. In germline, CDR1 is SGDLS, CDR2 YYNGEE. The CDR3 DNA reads TGTGCCAGCAGCGCGGGCCGGGGGCGGTCGGACGAGCAGTACTTC. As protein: CASSAGRGRSDEQYF.